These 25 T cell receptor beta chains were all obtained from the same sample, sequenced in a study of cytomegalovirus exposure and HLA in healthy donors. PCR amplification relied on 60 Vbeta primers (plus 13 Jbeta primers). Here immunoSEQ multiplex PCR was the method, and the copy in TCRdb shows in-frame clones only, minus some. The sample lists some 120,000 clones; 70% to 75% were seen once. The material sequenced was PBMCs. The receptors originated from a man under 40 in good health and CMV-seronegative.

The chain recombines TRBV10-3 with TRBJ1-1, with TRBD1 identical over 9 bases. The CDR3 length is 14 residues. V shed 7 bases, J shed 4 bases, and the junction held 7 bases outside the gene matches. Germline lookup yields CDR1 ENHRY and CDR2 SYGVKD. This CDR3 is CAITTGTGSTEAFF. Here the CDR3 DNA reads TGTGCCATCACTACCGGGACAGGGTCCACTGAAGCTTTCTTT.

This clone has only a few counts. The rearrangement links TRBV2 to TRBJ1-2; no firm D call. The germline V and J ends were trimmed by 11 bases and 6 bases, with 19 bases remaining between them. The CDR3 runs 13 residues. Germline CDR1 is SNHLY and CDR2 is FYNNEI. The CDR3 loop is CAVEGARWDGYTF. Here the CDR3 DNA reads TGTGCCGTAGAAGGAGCCAGATGGGATGGCTACACCTTC.

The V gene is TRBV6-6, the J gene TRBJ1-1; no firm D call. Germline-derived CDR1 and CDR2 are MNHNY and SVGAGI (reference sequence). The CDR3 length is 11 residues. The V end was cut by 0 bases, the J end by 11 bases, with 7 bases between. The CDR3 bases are TGTGCCAGCAGTTACTCGAGGGCGGCTTTCTTT. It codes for CASSYSRAAFF.

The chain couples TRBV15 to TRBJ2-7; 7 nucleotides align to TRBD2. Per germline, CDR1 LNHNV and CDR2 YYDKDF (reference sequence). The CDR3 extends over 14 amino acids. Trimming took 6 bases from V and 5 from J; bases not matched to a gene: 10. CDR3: CATRGGRLMDEQYF. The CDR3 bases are TGTGCCACCAGGGGGGGGAGACTTATGGACGAGCAGTACTTC.

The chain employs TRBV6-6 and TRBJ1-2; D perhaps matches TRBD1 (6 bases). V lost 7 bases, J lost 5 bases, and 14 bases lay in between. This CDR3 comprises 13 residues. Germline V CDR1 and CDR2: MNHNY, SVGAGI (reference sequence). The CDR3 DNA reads TGTGCCAGCAACCGACAGGACGTTTATGGCTACACCTTC. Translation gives CASNRQDVYGYTF.

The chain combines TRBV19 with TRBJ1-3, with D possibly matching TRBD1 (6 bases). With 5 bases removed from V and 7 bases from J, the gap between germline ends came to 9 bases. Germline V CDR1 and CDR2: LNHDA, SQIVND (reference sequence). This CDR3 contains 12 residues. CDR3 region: CASSVTGNTIYF. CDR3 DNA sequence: TGTGCCAGTAGTGTCACAGGGAACACCATATATTTT.

CDR3 in amino acids: CASSPGTAGAEAFF. Written as DNA, the CDR3 is TGCGCCAGCAGCCCGGGGACAGCAGGGGCTGAAGCTTTCTTT. The rearrangement joins TRBV5-1 to TRBJ1-1, with TRBD1 identical over 7 bases. The J segment lost 6 bases and the V segment lost 4 bases, leaving 9 bases of the junction unmatched. The CDR3 consists of 14 residues. Germline lookup yields CDR1 SGHRS and CDR2 YFSETQ.

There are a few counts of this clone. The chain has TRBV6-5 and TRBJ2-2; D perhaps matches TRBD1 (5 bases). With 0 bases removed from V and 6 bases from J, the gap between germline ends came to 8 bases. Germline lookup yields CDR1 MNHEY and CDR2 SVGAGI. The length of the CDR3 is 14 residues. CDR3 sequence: CASSYSPRAGELFF. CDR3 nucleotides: TGTGCCAGCAGTTACTCGCCCAGGGCCGGGGAGCTGTTTTTT.

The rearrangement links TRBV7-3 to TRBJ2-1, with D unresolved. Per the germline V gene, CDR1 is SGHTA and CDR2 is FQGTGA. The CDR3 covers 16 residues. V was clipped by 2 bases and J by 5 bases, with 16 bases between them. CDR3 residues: CASSLHSVTQNNEQFF. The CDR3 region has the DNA TGTGCCAGCAGCTTACATTCAGTGACACAAAACAATGAGCAGTTCTTC.

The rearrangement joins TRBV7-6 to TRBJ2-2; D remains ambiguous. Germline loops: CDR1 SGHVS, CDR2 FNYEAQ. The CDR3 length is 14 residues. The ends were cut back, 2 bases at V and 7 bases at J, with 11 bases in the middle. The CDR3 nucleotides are TGTGCCAGCAGCTTATTGGCTGGGCGCGGGGAGCTGTTTTTT. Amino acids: CASSLLAGRGELFF. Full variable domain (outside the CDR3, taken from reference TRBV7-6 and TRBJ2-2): GAGVSQSPRYKVTKRGQDVALRCDPISGHVSLYWYRQALGQGPEFLTYFNYEAQQDKSGLPNDRFSAERPEGSISTLTIQRTEQRDSAMYRCASSLLAGRGELFFGEGSRLTVL.

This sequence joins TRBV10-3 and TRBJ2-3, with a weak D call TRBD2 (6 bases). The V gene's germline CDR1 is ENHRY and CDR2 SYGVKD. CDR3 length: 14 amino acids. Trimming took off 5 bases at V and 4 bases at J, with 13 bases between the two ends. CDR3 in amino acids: CAISSGSGSDTQYF. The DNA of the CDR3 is TGTGCCATCAGTAGCGGGTCGGGGTCAGATACGCAGTATTTT.

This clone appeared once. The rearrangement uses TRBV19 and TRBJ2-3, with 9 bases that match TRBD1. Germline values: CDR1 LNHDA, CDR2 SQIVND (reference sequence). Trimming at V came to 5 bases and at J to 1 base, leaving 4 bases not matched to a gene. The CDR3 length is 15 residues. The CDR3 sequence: CASSSRTGGTDTQYF. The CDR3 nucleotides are TGTGCCAGTAGTTCCAGGACAGGGGGCACAGATACGCAGTATTTT.

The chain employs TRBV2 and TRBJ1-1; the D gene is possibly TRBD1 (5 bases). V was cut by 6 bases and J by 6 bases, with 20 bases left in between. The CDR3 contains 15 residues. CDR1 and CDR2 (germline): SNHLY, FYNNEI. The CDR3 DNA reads TGTGCCAGCAGCCAAGGCGGAGGGGATATCTCTGAAGCTTTCTTT. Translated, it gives CASSQGGGDISEAFF.

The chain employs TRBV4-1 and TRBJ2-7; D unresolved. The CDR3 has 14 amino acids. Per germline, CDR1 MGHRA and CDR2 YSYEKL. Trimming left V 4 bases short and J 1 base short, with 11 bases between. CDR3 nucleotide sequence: TGCGCCAGCAGCCTTAGCTCTGGGTCCTACGAGCAGTACTTC. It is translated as CASSLSSGSYEQYF.

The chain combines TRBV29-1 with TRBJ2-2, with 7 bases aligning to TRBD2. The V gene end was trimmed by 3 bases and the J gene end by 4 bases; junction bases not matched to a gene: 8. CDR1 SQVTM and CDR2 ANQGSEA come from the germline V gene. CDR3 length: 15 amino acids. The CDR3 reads CSVEEVGRSTGELFF. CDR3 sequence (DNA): TGCAGCGTTGAGGAGGTCGGGAGGTCCACCGGGGAGCTGTTTTTT.

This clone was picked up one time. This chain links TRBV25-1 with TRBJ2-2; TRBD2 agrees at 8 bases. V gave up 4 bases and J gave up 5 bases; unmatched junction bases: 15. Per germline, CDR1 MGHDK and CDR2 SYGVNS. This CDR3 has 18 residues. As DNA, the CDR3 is TGTGCCAGCAGTGGGGGAAAGAGCGGGAGTTTTAGGACCGGGGAGCTGTTTTTT. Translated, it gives CASSGGKSGSFRTGELFF.

CDR3 region: CASSLVPFGTRFYEQYF. DNA of the CDR3: TGTGCCAGCAGCTTAGTTCCCTTCGGGACACGATTCTACGAGCAGTACTTC. This chain links TRBV7-9 with TRBJ2-7; possible D gene TRBD1, 6 bases. Trimming pared 1 base from V and 3 bases from J, leaving 19 bases between. This CDR3 is 17 amino acids long. Per germline, CDR1 SEHNR and CDR2 FQNEAQ (reference sequence).

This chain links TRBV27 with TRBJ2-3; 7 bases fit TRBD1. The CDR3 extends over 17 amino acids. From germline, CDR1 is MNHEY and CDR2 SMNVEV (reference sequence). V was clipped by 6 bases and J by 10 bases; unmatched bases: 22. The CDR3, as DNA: TGTGCCAGCAGCCTAACCTCGGGACAGAGGGCTTTGATTGCGCAGTATTTT. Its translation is CASSLTSGQRALIAQYF.

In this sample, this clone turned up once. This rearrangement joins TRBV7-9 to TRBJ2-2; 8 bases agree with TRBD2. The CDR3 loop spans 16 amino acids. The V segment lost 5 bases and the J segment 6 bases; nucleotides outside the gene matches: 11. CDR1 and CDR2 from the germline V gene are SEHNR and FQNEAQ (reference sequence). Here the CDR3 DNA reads TGTGCCAGCAGCCCCGTAGCGGGACTATGGGCCGGGGAGCTGTTTTTT. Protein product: CASSPVAGLWAGELFF.

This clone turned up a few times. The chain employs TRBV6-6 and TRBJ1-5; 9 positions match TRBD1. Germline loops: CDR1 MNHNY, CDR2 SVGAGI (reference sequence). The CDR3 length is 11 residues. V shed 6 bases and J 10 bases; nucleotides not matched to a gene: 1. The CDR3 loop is CASRTGGPQHF. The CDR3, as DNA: TGTGCCAGCAGGACAGGGGGTCCCCAGCATTTT.

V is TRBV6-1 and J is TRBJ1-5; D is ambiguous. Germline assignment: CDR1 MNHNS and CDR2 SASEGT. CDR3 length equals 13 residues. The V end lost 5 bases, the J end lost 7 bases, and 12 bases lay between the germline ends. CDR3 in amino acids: CASSPSQIQPQHF. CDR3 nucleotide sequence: TGTGCCAGCAGTCCCTCCCAGATACAGCCCCAGCATTTT.

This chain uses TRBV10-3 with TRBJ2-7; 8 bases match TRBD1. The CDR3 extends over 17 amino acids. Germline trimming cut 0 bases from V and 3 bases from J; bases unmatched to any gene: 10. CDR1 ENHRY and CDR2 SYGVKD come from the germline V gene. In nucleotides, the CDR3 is TGTGCCATCAGTGAGTCGGCCGGGCAGGGGGCAGTCTACGAGCAGTACTTC. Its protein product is CAISESAGQGAVYEQYF.

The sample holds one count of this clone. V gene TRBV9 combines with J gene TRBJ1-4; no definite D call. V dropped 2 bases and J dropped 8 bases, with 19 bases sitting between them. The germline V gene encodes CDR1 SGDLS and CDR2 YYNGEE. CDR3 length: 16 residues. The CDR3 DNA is TGTGCCAGCAGCGTCTCCCACCAGTCTGGTTTCGAAAAACTGTTTTTT. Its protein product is CASSVSHQSGFEKLFF.

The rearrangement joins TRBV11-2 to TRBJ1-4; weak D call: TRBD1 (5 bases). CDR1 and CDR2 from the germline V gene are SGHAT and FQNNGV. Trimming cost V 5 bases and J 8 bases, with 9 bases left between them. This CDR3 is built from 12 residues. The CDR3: CASSPRQEKLFF. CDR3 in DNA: TGTGCCAGCAGCCCAAGACAGGAAAAACTGTTTTTT. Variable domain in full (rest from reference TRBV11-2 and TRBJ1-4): EAGVAQSPRYKIIEKRQSVAFWCNPISGHATLYWYQQILGQGPKLLIQFQNNGVVDDSQLPKDRFSAERLKGVDSTLKIQPAKLEDSAVYLCASSPRQEKLFFGSGTQLSVL.

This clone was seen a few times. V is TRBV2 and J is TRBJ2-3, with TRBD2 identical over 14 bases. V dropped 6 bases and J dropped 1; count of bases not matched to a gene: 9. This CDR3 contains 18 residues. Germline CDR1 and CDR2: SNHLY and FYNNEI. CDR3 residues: CASSGLAGGLIRTDTQYF. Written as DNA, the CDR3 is TGTGCCAGCAGCGGACTAGCGGGGGGATTAATACGCACAGATACGCAGTATTTT.